This TCR beta chain was captured in a study of blood T cell repertoires in COVID-19. After removal of 6 bases from V and 2 bases from J, the junction contained 2 bases not matched to a gene. Germline assignment: CDR1 MDHEN and CDR2 SYDVKM. The CDR3 covers 13 residues. Using immunoSEQ multiplex PCR, the repertoire was profiled, and TCRdb retains in-frame clones only, with some absent. The profile covers about 140,000 clones, with 84% appearing a single time and about 5.5% taken by the ten largest. In assigning cohorts, the study relied on participant-reported clinical history. The sample was PBMCs or T cells enriched from blood (not recorded which). This TCR derives from a middle-aged man with acute COVID-19. The chain combines TRBV28 with TRBJ1-2; 8 bases are a match to TRBD1. CDR3 sequence reads: CASRRQGNYGYTF. In DNA form, the CDR3 reads TGTGCCAGCAGAAGACAGGGGAACTATGGCTACACCTTC.